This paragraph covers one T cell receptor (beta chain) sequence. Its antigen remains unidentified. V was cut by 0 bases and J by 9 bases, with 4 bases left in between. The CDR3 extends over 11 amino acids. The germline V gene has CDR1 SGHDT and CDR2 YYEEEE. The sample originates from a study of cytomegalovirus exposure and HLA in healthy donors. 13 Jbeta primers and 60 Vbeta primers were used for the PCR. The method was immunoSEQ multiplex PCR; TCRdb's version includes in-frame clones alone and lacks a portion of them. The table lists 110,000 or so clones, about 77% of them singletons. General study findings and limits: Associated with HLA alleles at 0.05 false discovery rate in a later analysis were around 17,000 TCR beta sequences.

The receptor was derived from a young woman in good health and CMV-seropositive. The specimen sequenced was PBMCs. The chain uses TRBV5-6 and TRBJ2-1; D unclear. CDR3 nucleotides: TGTGCCAGCAGCTTGGCGTCTGAGCAGTTCTTC. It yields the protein CASSLASEQFF.